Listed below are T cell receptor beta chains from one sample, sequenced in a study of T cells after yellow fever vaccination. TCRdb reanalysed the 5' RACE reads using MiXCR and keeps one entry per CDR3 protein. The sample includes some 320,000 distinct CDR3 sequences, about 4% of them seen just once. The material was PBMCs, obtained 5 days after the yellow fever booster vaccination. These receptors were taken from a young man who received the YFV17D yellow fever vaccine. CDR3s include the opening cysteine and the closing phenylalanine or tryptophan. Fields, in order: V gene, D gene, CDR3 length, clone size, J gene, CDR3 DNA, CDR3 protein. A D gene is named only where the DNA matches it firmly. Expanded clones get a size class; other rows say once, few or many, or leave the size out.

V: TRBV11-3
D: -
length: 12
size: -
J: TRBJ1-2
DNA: TGTGCCAGCAGCGATGAGGGGTCTGGCTACACCTTC
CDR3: CASSDEGSGYTF

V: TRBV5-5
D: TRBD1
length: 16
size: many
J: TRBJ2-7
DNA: TGTGCCAGCAGCCTATGGGACAGGGGGCGAAAAGGCGAGCAGTACTTC
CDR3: CASSLWDRGRKGEQYF

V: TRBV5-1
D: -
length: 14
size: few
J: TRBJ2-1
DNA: TGCGCCAGCACCGCAGAGGGGTTCTACAATGAGCAGTTCTTC
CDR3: CASTAEGFYNEQFF

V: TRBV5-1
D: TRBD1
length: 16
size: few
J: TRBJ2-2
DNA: TGCGCCAGCAGCTTGCTGGGAACAGGGGTCGCCGGGGAGCTGTTTTTT
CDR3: CASSLLGTGVAGELFF

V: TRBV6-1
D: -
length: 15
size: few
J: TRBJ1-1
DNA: TGTGCCAGCAGTGAACTTACGACGGTGAACACTGAAGCTTTCTTT
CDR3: CASSELTTVNTEAFF

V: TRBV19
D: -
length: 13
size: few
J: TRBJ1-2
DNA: TGTGCCAGTAGTATAGCTAAAAACTATGGCTACACCTTC
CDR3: CASSIAKNYGYTF

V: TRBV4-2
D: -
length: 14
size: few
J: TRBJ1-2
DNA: TGTGCCAGCAGCCAAGAGGGAGGGGACTATGGCTACACCTTC
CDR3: CASSQEGGDYGYTF

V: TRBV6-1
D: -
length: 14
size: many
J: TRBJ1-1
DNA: TGTGCCAGCATCTACAGGGTAACGAACACTGAAGCTTTCTTT
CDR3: CASIYRVTNTEAFF

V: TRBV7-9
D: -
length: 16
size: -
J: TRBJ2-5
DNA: TGTGCCAGCAGCTTATCGGACGAAGGGGCTGGGGAGACCCAGTACTTC
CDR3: CASSLSDEGAGETQYF

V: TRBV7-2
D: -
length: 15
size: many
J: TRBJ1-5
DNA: TGTGCCAGCAGCTTAAGTCCTACGGGGTCTCTGCCCCAGCATTTT
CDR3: CASSLSPTGSLPQHF

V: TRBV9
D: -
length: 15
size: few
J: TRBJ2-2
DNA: TGTGCCAGCAGCGTAGTATCAGGGGTGACCGGGGAGCTGTTTTTT
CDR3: CASSVVSGVTGELFF

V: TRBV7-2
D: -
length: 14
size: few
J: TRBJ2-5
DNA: TGTGCCAGCAGCACCCCGGGGTTTGCAGAGACCCAGTACTTC
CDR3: CASSTPGFAETQYF

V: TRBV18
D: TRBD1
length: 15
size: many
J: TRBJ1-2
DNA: TGTGCCAGCTCACCACCGCAGGGGGCGAACTATGGCTACACCTTC
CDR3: CASSPPQGANYGYTF

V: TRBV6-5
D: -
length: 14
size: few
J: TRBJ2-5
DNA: TGTGCCAGCAGTTATCGGGGGGCCGGCGGGACCCAGTACTTC
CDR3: CASSYRGAGGTQYF

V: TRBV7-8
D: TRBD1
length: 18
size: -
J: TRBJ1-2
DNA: TGTGCCAGCAGCCTCGTGGGGACAGGAGCTTTAGCTAACTATGGCTACACCTTC
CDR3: CASSLVGTGALANYGYTF

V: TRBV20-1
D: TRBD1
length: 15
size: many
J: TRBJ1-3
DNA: TGCAGTGCTCTGACGACAGGGGGCCCTGGAAACACCATATATTTT
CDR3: CSALTTGGPGNTIYF

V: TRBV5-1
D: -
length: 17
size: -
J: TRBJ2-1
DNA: TGCGCCAGCAGCTTGGCCGGAGGGTCCCTATCCTACAATGAGCAGTTCTTC
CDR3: CASSLAGGSLSYNEQFF

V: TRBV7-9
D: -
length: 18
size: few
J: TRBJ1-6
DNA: TGTGCCAGCAGCTTATTGTCGGGGTTAGGGGTCCCGGGGTCACCCCTCCACTTT
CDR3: CASSLLSGLGVPGSPLHF

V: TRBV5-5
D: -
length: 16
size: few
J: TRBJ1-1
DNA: TGTGCCAGCAGCCCGGGGTGGGGGACACTTGGCGCTGAAGCTTTCTTT
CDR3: CASSPGWGTLGAEAFF

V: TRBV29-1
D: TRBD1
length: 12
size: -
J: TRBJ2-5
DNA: TGCAGCTTAGGGGACAGGGAAGTCCCCCAGTACTTC
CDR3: CSLGDREVPQYF

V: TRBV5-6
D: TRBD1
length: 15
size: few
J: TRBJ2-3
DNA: TGTGCCAGCAGTTCTACGGACAGGGGTTCAGATACGCAGTATTTT
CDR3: CASSSTDRGSDTQYF

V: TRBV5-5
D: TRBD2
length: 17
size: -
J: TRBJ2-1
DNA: TGTGCCAGCAGCTTGGCCGCAGGACTAGCGGTCTACAATGAGCAGTTCTTC
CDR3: CASSLAAGLAVYNEQFF

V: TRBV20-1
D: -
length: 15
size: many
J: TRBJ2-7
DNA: TGCAGTGCTCCCCATGTTGGGGCGGTGGCAGGCGAGCAGTACTTC
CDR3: CSAPHVGAVAGEQYF

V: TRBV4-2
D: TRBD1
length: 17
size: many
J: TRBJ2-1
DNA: TGTGCCAGCAGCCAAGATGTTAGGACAGGGTCCTACAATGAGCAGTTCTTC
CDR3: CASSQDVRTGSYNEQFF

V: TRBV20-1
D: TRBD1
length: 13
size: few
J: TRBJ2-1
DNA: TGCAGTGCTAGGGACAGGAATAGAGAGGAGCAGTTCTTC
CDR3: CSARDRNREEQFF

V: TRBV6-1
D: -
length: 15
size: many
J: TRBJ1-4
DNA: TGTGCCAGCAGTAGAATGGGAGGCTTTGATGAAAAACTGTTTTTT
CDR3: CASSRMGGFDEKLFF

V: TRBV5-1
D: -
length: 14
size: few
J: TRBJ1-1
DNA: TGCGCCAGCAGCTTGAACAGGCCGAACACTGAAGCTTTCTTT
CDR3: CASSLNRPNTEAFF

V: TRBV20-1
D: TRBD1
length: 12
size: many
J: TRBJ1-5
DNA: TGCAGTGCTAGACCGACAGGGCAGCCCCAGCATTTT
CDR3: CSARPTGQPQHF

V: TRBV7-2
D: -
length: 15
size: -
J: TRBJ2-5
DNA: TGTGCCAGCAGCTTAGATCGGGGGACCCGAGGAACCCAGTACTTC
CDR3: CASSLDRGTRGTQYF

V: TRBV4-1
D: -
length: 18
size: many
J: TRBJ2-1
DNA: TGCGCCAGCAGCACCCAATTAAGGGGGGAGATTTACTACAATGAGCAGTTCTTC
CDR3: CASSTQLRGEIYYNEQFF

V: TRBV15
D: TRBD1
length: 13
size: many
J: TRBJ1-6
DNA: TGTGCCACCCGTGGACAGGTTAATTCACCCCTCCACTTT
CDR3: CATRGQVNSPLHF

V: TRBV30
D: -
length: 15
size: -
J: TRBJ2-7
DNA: TGTGCCTGGAGTATTGGAACTAGTTCAATTGACGAGCAGTACTTC
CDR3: CAWSIGTSSIDEQYF

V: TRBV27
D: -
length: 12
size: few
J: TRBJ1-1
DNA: TGTGCCAGCGGGGGACAAAGGAGTGAAGCTTTCTTT
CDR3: CASGGQRSEAFF

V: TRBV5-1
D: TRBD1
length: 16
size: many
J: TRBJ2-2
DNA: TGCGCCAGCAGCTTGGCCGGGACAGACAAAACCGGGGAGCTGTTTTTT
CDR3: CASSLAGTDKTGELFF

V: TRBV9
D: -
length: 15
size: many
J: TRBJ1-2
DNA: TGTGCCAGCAGCGTCGGATCAAGGTCTGGCTATGGCTACACCTTC
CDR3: CASSVGSRSGYGYTF

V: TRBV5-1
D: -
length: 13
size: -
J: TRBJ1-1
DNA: TGCGCCAGCAGCTTGCGCAGGGACGGTGAAGCTTTCTTT
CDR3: CASSLRRDGEAFF

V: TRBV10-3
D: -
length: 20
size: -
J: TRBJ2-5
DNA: TGTGCCATCAGTGAGTCAGTGCATAGGGGCTTAGTTGAGGCCGAAGAGACCCAGTACTTC
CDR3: CAISESVHRGLVEAEETQYF

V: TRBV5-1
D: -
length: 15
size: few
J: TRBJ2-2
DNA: TGCGCCAGCAGCTCCTCCCAGGGTCGGTCCGGGGAGCTGTTTTTT
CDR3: CASSSSQGRSGELFF

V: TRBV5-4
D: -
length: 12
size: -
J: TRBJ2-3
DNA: TGTGCCAGCACCTTACGGGCAGATACGCAGTATTTT
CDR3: CASTLRADTQYF

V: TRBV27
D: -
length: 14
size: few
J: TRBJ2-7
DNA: TGTGCCAGCAGTACTATAGGCGAATTCTACGAGCAGTACTTC
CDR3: CASSTIGEFYEQYF

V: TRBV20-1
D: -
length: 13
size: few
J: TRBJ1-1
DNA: TGCAGTGCCCCAGGACAGTTGAACACTGAAGCTTTCTTT
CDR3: CSAPGQLNTEAFF